Sequencing of this T cell receptor beta chain was carried out in a study of T cell responses to AZD1222 COVID-19 vaccine. Regarding the study as a whole: There were mostly white British donors and more females than males, and clonal diversity was possibly underestimated. AZD1222 recipients seropositive at baseline numbered only six or seven. Spike-wide vaccine-associated CD4 TCRs dominated at 160-218 and 743-854.

The CDR3 consists of 15 residues. Germline-derived CDR1 and CDR2 are LNHDA and SQIVND (reference sequence). Deletions cut 6 bases from V and 6 bases from J, with 18 bases between. A word on this clone: The antigen remains undetermined.

Some clones are missing from TCRdb's copy, which holds only in-frame ones; the method was immunoSEQ multiplex PCR. Of about 170,000 clones listed, just over 90% are singletons. The chain uses TRBV19 and TRBJ1-5; D remains unclear. The TCR sequence derives from an adult in good health. The sequencing used peripheral blood, collected on day 0 of AZD1222 vaccination. This chain's CDR3 is CASSLTREGGQPQHF. The CDR3 nucleotides read TGTGCCAGTAGCCTAACGAGGGAGGGTGGTCAGCCCCAGCATTTT.